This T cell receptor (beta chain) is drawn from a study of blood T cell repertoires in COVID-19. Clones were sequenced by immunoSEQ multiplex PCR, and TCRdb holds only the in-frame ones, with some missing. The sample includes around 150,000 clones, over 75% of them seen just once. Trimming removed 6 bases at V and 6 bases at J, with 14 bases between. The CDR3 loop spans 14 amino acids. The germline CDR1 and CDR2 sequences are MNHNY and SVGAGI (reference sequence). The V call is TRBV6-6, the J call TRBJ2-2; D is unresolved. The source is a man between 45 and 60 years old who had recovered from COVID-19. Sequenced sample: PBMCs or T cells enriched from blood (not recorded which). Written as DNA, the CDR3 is TGTGCCAGCAGCCCACGAGGATTGTCCGGGGAGCTGTTTTTT. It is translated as CASSPRGLSGELFF.